This TCR beta chain was found in a study of blood T cell repertoires in COVID-19. Assay: immunoSEQ multiplex PCR; the TCRdb copy retains only in-frame clones and omits some. The table lists 270,000 or so clones, 80% to 90% of them singletons. V was pared by 3 bases and J by 5 bases, with 10 bases between. CDR1 is LNHDA and CDR2 is SQIVND in the germline V gene (reference sequence). This CDR3 comprises 13 residues. The sequencing sample was made of peripheral blood. The sequence was collected from a man aged 40-50 years with acute or convalescent COVID-19. The V and J genes are TRBV19 and TRBJ1-1; D gene unclear. This CDR3 is CASSISWWTEAFF. CDR3 sequence (DNA): TGTGCCAGTAGTATTAGCTGGTGGACTGAAGCTTTCTTT.